The 28 T cell receptor beta chains reported below all come from one sample, sequenced in a study of T cells in Graves' hyperthyroidism and ophthalmopathy. The investigators amplified TCR beta CDR3 regions from RNA transcripts. The HTBI primer set served for first-round RT-PCR of the TCR CDR3. Using its own MiXCR run on the multiplex PCR reads, TCRdb lists one record per CDR3 protein. The sample consists of about 840,000 distinct CDR3 sequences, around 39% of them appearing once. The sequencing sample was made of blood. These receptors were taken from a man aged 18 to 29 with Graves' hyperthyroidism.

J is TRBJ1-5 and V is TRBV5-8; TRBD1 matches 8 bases. The V gene end was trimmed by 0 bases and the J gene end by 0 bases; junction bases not matched to a gene: 5. CDR1 SGHTS and CDR2 YDEGEE come from the germline V gene. This CDR3 spans 17 amino acids. CDR3 loop: CASSLGQGAYSNQPQHF. The CDR3 nucleotides are TGTGCCAGCAGCTTGGGGCAGGGGGCATATAGCAATCAGCCCCAGCATTTT.

V and J are TRBV4-1 and TRBJ1-2, with D perhaps TRBD1 (5 bases). Germline CDR1 reads MGHRA; CDR2 reads YSYEKL. The CDR3 spans 15 residues. Between the trimmed V and J ends, which lost 0 bases and 8 bases, there was a span of 16 bases. For the CDR3, the DNA is TGCGCCAGCAGCCAAGAGGGAGGGACCCTGCGGGGCTACACCTTC. Translation: CASSQEGGTLRGYTF.

Only a few counts were recorded for this clonotype. The chain links TRBV7-8 to TRBJ1-2; tentatively, D is TRBD1 (5 bases). CDR3 size: 13 residues. V was pared by 6 bases and J by 8 bases, with 16 bases between. CDR1 and CDR2 (germline): SGHVS, FQNEAQ. The CDR3 DNA reads TGTGCCAGCAGTCTCGACAGCCGGCTGGGCTACACCTTC. Protein: CASSLDSRLGYTF. The variable domain in full, with the rest retrieved from reference TRBV7-8 and TRBJ1-2, is GAGVSQSPRYKVAKRGQDVALRCDPISGHVSLFWYQQALGQGPEFLTYFQNEAQLDKSGLPSDRFFAERPEGSVSTLKIQRTQQEDSAVYLCASSLDSRLGYTFGSGTRLTVV.

V gene TRBV7-3 combines with J gene TRBJ1-3, with D possibly being TRBD1 (6 bases). Germline V gives CDR1 SGHTA, CDR2 FQGTGA. The CDR3 contains 15 residues. Deletions cut 1 base from V and 8 bases from J, with 15 bases between. CDR3 sequence reads: CASSLKGQGRYTIYF. CDR3 DNA sequence: TGTGCCAGCAGCTTAAAAGGCCAGGGGCGATACACCATATATTTT.

This rearrangement joins TRBV7-2 to TRBJ1-4; 8 nucleotides align to TRBD1. CDR1 and CDR2 from the germline V gene are SGHTA and FQGNSA. V lost 5 bases and J lost 5; bases outside the gene matches: 13. This CDR3 is built from 17 residues. The CDR3 nucleotides read TGTGCCAGCAGCAGTGGTGTTACAGGGACAGGAAATGAAAAACTGTTTTTT. Protein: CASSSGVTGTGNEKLFF.

This clonotype was seen more than once but under ten times. J is TRBJ2-3 and V is TRBV10-3; D might be TRBD2 (5 bases). This CDR3 has 14 amino acids. With 0 bases removed from V and 6 bases from J, the gap between germline ends came to 10 bases. CDR1 ENHRY and CDR2 SYGVKD come from the germline V gene. CDR3 in amino acids: CAISESLERDTQYF. The CDR3 DNA reads as TGTGCCATCAGTGAGTCCCTTGAGCGGGATACGCAGTATTTT.

This clonotype has a count of ten or more. V and J are TRBV7-2 and TRBJ2-7; possible D gene TRBD1, 6 bases. The CDR3 consists of 15 residues. Trimming took off 5 bases at V and 4 bases at J, with 18 bases between the two ends. From germline, CDR1 is SGHTA and CDR2 FQGNSA. The CDR3 sequence is CASSGRAGTQYEQYF. CDR3 DNA sequence: TGTGCCAGCAGCGGGAGAGCTGGGACACAATACGAGCAGTACTTC.

This rearrangement joins TRBV7-2 to TRBJ2-7, with 11 bases matching TRBD1. Germline CDR1 is SGHTA and CDR2 is FQGNSA. The CDR3 is 15 amino acids. Trimming removed 5 bases from V and 9 bases from J; junction bases left unmatched: 12. The chain's CDR3 is CASSVFGQGAGVQYF. Here the CDR3 DNA reads TGTGCCAGCAGCGTATTCGGACAGGGGGCTGGCGTGCAGTACTTC.

This chain joins TRBV15 and TRBJ1-5; tentatively, D is TRBD1 (5 bases). CDR1 is LNHNV, CDR2 YYDKDF, per germline (reference sequence). The CDR3 spans 16 residues. The V end was cut by 11 bases, the J end by 5 bases, with 25 bases between. The DNA for the CDR3 is TGTGCCGGCAGCTTGGCGTTCGCAGGGCTCGATCAGCCCCAGCATTTT. Its protein is CAGSLAFAGLDQPQHF. Full variable domain (rest looked up from reference TRBV15 and TRBJ1-5): DAMVIQNPRYQVTQFGKPVTLSCSQTLNHNVMYWYQQKSSQAPKLLFHYYDKDFNNEADTPDNFQSRRPNTSFCFLDIRSPGLGDTAMYLCAGSLAFAGLDQPQHFGDGTRLSIL.

This clonotype appeared many times. CDR3 in DNA: TGCGCCAGCAGTGAGGGGTTTCTAACTGGCTACACCTTC. Translated, it gives CASSEGFLTGYTF. The gene calls are TRBV10-2 and TRBJ1-2; D uncertain. The germline V gene has CDR1 WSHSY and CDR2 SAAADI. This CDR3 contains 13 residues. Deletions cut 2 bases from V and 7 bases from J, with 11 bases between.

This clonotype showed up just a few times. This chain uses TRBV2 with TRBJ1-6, with a tentative D call TRBD1 (5 bases). The germline V and J ends were trimmed by 8 bases and 5 bases, with 16 bases remaining between them. The CDR3 length is 15 residues. Germline lookup yields CDR1 SNHLY and CDR2 FYNNEI. The CDR3 DNA follows: TGTGCCAGCGTTGACCTTTCCAGGGATAATTCACCCCTCCACTTT. Translation gives CASVDLSRDNSPLHF.

In this sample, this clonotype turned up many times. J is TRBJ1-1 and V is TRBV2; possible D gene TRBD1, 5 bases. V gave up 11 bases and J gave up 1 base, with 11 bases separating them. Germline loops: CDR1 SNHLY, CDR2 FYNNEI. The CDR3 consists of 12 residues. CDR3 sequence reads: CAGTEENTEAFF. CDR3 nucleotides: TGTGCCGGGACGGAAGAGAACACTGAAGCTTTCTTT.

This clonotype was detected many times. The CDR3 region has the DNA TGTGCCAGTATTCCTAGATGGGGAACTGAAGCTTTCTTT. Translating gives CASIPRWGTEAFF. The chain couples TRBV19 to TRBJ1-1; D call uncertain. Trimming pared 7 bases from V and 5 bases from J, leaving 14 bases between. The CDR3 consists of 13 residues. Germline V CDR1 and CDR2: LNHDA, SQIVND (reference sequence).

This rearrangement joins TRBV12-3 or TRBV12-4 to TRBJ2-7; tentatively, D is TRBD2 (6 bases). Trimming took 10 bases from V and 3 from J, leaving 16 bases between them. This CDR3 has 13 residues. In DNA, the CDR3 is TGTGCCAACCAGCTTGGGGGACTCTACGAGCAGTACTTC. Protein product: CANQLGGLYEQYF.

This clonotype was observed a few times. The chain recombines TRBV29-1 with TRBJ2-7; the match to TRBD2 covers 12 bases. Germline loops: CDR1 SQVTM, CDR2 ANQGSEA. The ends lost 3 bases at V and 3 bases at J; junction bases unmatched: 6. There are 15 residues in the CDR3. CDR3 DNA sequence: TGCAGCGTTGAGGGGGCTAGCGGGGGGGGCTACGAGCAGTACTTC. Translated: CSVEGASGGGYEQYF.

This clonotype was picked up a small number of times. The chain links TRBV19 to TRBJ1-1; D uncertain. The CDR3 runs 12 residues. CDR1 and CDR2 (germline): LNHDA, SQIVND (reference sequence). Deletions cut 5 bases from V and 6 bases from J, with 10 bases between. The CDR3 DNA reads as TGTGCCAGTAGTCTCCGAAACTCTGAAGCTTTCTTT. Protein product: CASSLRNSEAFF.

This clonotype was recorded many times. This sequence joins TRBV7-3 and TRBJ1-6; D is unclear. V lost 3 bases, J lost 11 bases, and 11 bases lay in between. Germline CDR1 reads SGHTA; CDR2 reads FQGTGA. The CDR3 is made up of 13 amino acids. In DNA, the CDR3 is TGTGCCAGCAGCTTCGACTTGGGTGCACCCCTCCACTTT. Encoded protein: CASSFDLGAPLHF.

J is TRBJ2-2 and V is TRBV29-1; a weak D match, TRBD1 (6 bases). This CDR3 spans 14 amino acids. V was cut by 8 bases and J by 0 bases, with 13 bases left in between. Germline lookup yields CDR1 SQVTM and CDR2 ANQGSEA. CDR3 nucleotide sequence: TGCAGCACCGAAGGGACAACGAACACCGGGGAGCTGTTTTTT. It is translated as CSTEGTTNTGELFF.

In regard to this clonotype: This CDR3 is missing its conserved last phenylalanine or tryptophan, likely due to a read error. It is unclear where the CDR3 begins or ends on the DNA, so no DNA is shown, and the CDR3 is as TCRdb lists it. The gene calls are TRBV10-3 and TRBJ1-1. The CDR3 sequence runs 8 residues, both termini included. Germline values: CDR1 ENHRY, CDR2 SYGVKD. The CDR3 sequence is CAIRGSST.

This sequence joins TRBV4-2 and TRBJ2-2; D remains ambiguous. This CDR3 is built from 15 residues. Germline lookup yields CDR1 LGHNA and CDR2 YNFKEQ. V dropped 3 bases and J dropped 6 bases, with 14 bases sitting between them. The CDR3 region has the DNA TGTGCCAGCAGCCACCCTTTAGCCCCGGCCGGGGAGCTGTTTTTT. Its translation is CASSHPLAPAGELFF.

This clonotype was seen many times. J is TRBJ2-7 and V is TRBV20-1; D gene ambiguous. CDR3 length: 12 residues. Trimming removed 5 bases at V and 2 bases at J, with 10 bases between. Germline CDR1 and CDR2: DFQATT and SNEGSKA (reference sequence). CDR3 residues: CSAGAVAYEQYF. The CDR3 DNA reads as TGCAGTGCTGGCGCAGTGGCCTACGAGCAGTACTTC.

As regards this clonotype: A clone one base away is much larger, so this may be a read error. The J gene is TRBJ1-1, the V gene TRBV20-1, with D maybe TRBD1 (5 bases). CDR1 and CDR2 from the germline V gene are DFQATT and SNEGSKA (reference sequence). The CDR3 consists of 13 residues. The CDR3 loop reads CSAWRGGYTEALF. CDR3 coding DNA: TGCAGTGCCTGGCGGGGCGGATACACTGAAGCTCTCTTT.

This clonotype was recorded at least ten times. The genes are TRBV29-1 and TRBJ2-7, with a tentative D call TRBD1 (6 bases). The V gene lost 6 bases and the J gene lost 1 base, with 13 bases spanning the gap. The germline gives CDR1 SQVTM, CDR2 ANQGSEA. The CDR3 has 13 amino acids. The CDR3 bases are TGCAGCGTCCACTCCGGGACATCCTACGAGCAGTACTTC. Its translation: CSVHSGTSYEQYF.

This clonotype was detected ten times or more. The rearrangement joins TRBV12-3 or TRBV12-4 to TRBJ1-4; D is perhaps TRBD1 (5 bases). This CDR3 contains 15 residues. The germline V and J ends were trimmed by 3 bases and 4 bases, with 12 bases remaining between them. CDR3 sequence (DNA): TGTGCCAGCAGTTTCGGGGGTTCCTTTAATGAAAAACTGTTTTTT. Translated: CASSFGGSFNEKLFF.

J is TRBJ2-2 and V is TRBV20-1, with a possible D match to TRBD2 (5 bases). CDR1 is DFQATT and CDR2 is SNEGSKA in the germline V gene (reference sequence). The CDR3 extends over 16 amino acids. V was pared by 0 bases and J by 3 bases, with 14 bases between. The CDR3: CSARDAASSDTGELFF. CDR3 in DNA: TGCAGTGCTAGAGATGCGGCTAGTAGCGACACCGGGGAGCTGTTTTTT.

This sequence joins TRBV14 and TRBJ2-2; 7 bases map to TRBD2. The V gene's germline CDR1 is SGHDN and CDR2 FVKESK. The CDR3 covers 16 residues. J lost 3 bases, V lost 8 bases, and 12 bases had no gene match. Written as DNA, the CDR3 is TGTGCCAGCCGCAAAGGGGCGGGAGCCGACACCGGGGAGCTGTTTTTT. It is translated as CASRKGAGADTGELFF.

This clonotype was counted only a few times. The chain combines TRBV19 with TRBJ1-5; 9 bases fit TRBD1. With V trimmed by 5 bases and J by 7 bases, 12 bases remained unmatched. The CDR3 extends over 16 amino acids. Germline V gives CDR1 LNHDA, CDR2 SQIVND (reference sequence). In DNA, the CDR3 is TGTGCCAGTAGTCTCGATCCGGGACAGGGTTTGCAGCCCCAGCATTTT. Protein: CASSLDPGQGLQPQHF.

In its sample, this clonotype was seen a few times. This chain uses TRBV5-4 with TRBJ1-2; 8 bases map to TRBD1. This CDR3 comprises 14 residues. Germline V CDR1 and CDR2: SGHNT, YYREEE (reference sequence). V was pared by 5 bases and J by 6 bases, with 9 bases of the junction left unmatched. Here the CDR3 DNA reads TGTGCCAGCAGTGAAGCAGGGGGCGCCGATGGCTACACCTTC. It codes for CASSEAGGADGYTF.